The clone carrying this T cell receptor beta chain was seen a few times. Its cognate antigen is unknown. The conserved phenylalanine or tryptophan normally closing the CDR3 is absent here, so this likely arose from a read error. The data derive from a study of read filtering for tumor transcriptome and immune sequencing. Study-level background: R-ISS stage counts were eight or nine for I, about 17 for II, about seven for III. Study-level findings and limits: Correlation between methods rose after single-read clonotypes were removed. In IR-seq, single-read clonotypes were approximately 79% of clonotypes but approximately 3.2% of reads. This fraction held mixed bone marrow immune cells after CD138-negative sorting.

The library was built from about 0.4 ug RNA with molecular barcoded adaptors for alpha/delta and beta/gamma chains. MiXCR, applied by TCRdb to the reads, yields one record per CDR3 protein. The sample records roughly 130,000 distinct CDR3 sequences, 10% to 15% being singletons. Germline V lookup: CDR1 SEHNR, CDR2 FQNEAQ (reference sequence). The CDR3 loop spans 21 amino acids. V lost 3 bases and J 0 bases, leaving 27 bases between the germline ends. The TCR originated in a donor aged 40 or over with multiple myeloma. Sequencing used a population of CD138-negative cells sorted from bone marrow. This chain links TRBV7-9 with TRBJ1-5, with D unresolved. In nucleotides, the CDR3 is TGTGCCAGCAGCTTCGAATGGGGATCCAACGGGAACATTTATAGCAATCAGCCCCAGCATCTT. It yields the protein CASSFEWGSNGNIYSNQPQHL.